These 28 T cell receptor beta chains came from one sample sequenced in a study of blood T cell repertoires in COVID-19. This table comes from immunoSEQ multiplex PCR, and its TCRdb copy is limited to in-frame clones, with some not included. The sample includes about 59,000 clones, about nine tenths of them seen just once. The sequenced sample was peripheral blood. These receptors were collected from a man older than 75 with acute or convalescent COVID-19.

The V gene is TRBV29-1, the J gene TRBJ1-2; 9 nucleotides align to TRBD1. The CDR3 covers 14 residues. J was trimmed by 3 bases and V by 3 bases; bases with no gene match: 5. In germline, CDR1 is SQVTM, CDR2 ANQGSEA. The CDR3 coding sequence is TGCAGCGTTGATAGGGGACAGGGTGACTATGGCTACACCTTC. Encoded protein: CSVDRGQGDYGYTF.

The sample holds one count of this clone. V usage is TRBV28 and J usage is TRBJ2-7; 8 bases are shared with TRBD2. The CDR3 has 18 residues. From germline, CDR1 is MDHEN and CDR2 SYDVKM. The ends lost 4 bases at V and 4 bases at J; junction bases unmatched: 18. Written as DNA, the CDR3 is TGTGCCAGCAGTTCCGAGTGGTGGGCGGGGGGCGGTGCGTACGAGCAGTACTTC. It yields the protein CASSSEWWAGGGAYEQYF.

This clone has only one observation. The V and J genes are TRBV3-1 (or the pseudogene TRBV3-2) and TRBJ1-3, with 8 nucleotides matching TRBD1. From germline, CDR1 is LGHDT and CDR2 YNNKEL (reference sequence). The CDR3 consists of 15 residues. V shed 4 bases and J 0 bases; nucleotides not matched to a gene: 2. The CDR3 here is CASSRTGTSGNTIYF. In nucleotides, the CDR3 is TGTGCCAGCAGCCGGACAGGGACCTCTGGAAACACCATATATTTT.

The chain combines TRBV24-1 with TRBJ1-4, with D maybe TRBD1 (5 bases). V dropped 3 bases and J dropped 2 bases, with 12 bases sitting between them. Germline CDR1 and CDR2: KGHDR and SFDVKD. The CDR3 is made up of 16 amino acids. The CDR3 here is CATSDASGGTNEKLFF. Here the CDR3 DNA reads TGTGCCACCAGTGATGCGTCGGGGGGTACTAATGAAAAACTGTTTTTT.

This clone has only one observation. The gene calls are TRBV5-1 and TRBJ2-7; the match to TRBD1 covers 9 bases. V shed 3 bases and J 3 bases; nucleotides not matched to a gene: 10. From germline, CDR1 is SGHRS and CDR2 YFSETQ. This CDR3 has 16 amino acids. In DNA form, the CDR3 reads TGCGCCAGCAGCTATGCCATGGGACAGGGAGTCTACGAGCAGTACTTC. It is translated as CASSYAMGQGVYEQYF.

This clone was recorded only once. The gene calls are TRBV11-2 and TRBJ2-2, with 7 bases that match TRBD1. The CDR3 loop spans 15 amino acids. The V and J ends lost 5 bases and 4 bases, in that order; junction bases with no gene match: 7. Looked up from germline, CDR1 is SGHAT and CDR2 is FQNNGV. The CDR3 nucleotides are TGTGCCAGCAGCGTCGACAGGGCCGCCACCGGGGAGCTGTTTTTT. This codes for CASSVDRAATGELFF.

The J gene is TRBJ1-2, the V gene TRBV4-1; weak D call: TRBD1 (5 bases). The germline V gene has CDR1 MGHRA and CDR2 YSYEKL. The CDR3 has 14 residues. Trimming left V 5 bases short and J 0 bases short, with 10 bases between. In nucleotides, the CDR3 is TGCGCCAGCAGCGAGACAGAGGCTAACTATGGCTACACCTTC. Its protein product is CASSETEANYGYTF.

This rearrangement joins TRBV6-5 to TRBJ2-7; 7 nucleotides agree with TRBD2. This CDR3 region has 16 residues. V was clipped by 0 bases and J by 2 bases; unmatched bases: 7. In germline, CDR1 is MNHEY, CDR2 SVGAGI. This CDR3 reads CASSYSLGGEAYEQYF. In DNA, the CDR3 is TGTGCCAGCAGTTACTCGTTGGGGGGGGAGGCCTACGAGCAGTACTTC.

The CDR3 reads CASRGSQPQHF. The CDR3 nucleotides read TGTGCCAGCCGAGGTAGTCAGCCCCAGCATTTT. The chain joins TRBV2 to TRBJ1-5; D ambiguous. The germline V gene has CDR1 SNHLY and CDR2 FYNNEI. This CDR3 comprises 11 residues. V lost 8 bases, J lost 6 bases, and 8 bases lay in between.

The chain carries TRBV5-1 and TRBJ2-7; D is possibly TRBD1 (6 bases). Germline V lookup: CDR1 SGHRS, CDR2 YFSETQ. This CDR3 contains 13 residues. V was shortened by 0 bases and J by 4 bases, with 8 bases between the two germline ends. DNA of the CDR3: TGCGCCAGCAGCTTGGAAACAGGGTACGAGCAGTACTTC. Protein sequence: CASSLETGYEQYF.

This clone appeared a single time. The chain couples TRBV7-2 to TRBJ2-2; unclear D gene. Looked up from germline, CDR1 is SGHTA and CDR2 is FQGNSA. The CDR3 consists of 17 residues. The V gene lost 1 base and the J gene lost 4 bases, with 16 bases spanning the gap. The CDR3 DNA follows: TGTGCCAGCAGCTTAGATCTTGCCCCCGGTGGCACCGGGGAGCTGTTTTTT. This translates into CASSLDLAPGGTGELFF.

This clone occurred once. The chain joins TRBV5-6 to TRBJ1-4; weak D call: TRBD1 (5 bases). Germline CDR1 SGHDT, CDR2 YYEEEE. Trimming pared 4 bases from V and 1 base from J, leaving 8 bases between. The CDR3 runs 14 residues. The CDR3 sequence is CASSRRGTNEKLFF. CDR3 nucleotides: TGTGCCAGCAGCCGGAGGGGAACTAATGAAAAACTGTTTTTT.

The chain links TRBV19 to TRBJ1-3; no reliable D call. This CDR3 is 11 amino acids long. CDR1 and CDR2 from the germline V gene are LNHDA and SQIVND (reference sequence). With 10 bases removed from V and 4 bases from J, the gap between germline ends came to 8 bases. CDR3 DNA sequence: TGTGCCATTCCGGTGGGAAACACCATATATTTT. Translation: CAIPVGNTIYF.

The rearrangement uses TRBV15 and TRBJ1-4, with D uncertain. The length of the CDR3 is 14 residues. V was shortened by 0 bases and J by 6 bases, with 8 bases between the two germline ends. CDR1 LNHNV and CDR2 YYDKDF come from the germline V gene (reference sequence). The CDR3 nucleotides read TGTGCCACCAGCAGAGATATGGCGGATGAAAAACTGTTTTTT. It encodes CATSRDMADEKLFF.

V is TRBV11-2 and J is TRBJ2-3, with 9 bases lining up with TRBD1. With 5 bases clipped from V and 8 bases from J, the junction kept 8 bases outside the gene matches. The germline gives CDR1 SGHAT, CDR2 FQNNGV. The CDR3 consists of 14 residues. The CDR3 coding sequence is TGTGCCAGCAGCCCGACACAGGGGGCGAGTACGCAGTATTTT. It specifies CASSPTQGASTQYF. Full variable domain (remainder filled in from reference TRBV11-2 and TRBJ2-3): EAGVAQSPRYKIIEKRQSVAFWCNPISGHATLYWYQQILGQGPKLLIQFQNNGVVDDSQLPKDRFSAERLKGVDSTLKIQPAKLEDSAVYLCASSPTQGASTQYFGPGTRLTVL.

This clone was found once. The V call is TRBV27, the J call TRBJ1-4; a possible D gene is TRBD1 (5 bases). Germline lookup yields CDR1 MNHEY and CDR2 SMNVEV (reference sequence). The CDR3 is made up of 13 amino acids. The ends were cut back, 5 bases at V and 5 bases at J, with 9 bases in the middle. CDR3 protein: CASSPGGNEKLFF. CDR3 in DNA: TGTGCCAGCAGTCCCGGGGGGAATGAAAAACTGTTTTTT.

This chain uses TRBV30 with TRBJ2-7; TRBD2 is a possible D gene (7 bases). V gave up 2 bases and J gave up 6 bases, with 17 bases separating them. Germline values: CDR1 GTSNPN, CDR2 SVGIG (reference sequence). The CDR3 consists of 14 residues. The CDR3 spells CAWSPLAGGREQYF. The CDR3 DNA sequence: TGTGCCTGGAGTCCCCTCGCCGGGGGGCGCGAGCAGTACTTC.

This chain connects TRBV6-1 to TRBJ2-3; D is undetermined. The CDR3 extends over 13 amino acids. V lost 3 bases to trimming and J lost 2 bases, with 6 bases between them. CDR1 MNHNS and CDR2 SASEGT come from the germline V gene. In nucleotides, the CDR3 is TGTGCCAGCAGTGACAGGCCCACAGATACGCAGTATTTT. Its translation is CASSDRPTDTQYF.

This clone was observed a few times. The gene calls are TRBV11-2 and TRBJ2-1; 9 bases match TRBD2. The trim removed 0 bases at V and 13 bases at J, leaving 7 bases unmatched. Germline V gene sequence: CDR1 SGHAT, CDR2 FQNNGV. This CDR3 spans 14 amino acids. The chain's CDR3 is CASSLDRLAGDQFF. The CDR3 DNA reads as TGTGCCAGCAGCTTAGATCGGTTAGCGGGGGACCAGTTCTTC.

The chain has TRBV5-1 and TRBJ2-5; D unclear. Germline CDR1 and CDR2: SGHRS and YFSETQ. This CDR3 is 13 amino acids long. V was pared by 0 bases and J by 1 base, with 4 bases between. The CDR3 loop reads CASSLASQETQYF. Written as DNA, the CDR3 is TGCGCCAGCAGCTTGGCTTCCCAAGAGACCCAGTACTTC.

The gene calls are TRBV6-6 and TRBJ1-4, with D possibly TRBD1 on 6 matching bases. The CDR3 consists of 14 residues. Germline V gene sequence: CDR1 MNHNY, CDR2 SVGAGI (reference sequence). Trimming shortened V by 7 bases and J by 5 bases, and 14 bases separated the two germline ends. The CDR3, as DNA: TGTGCCAGCAACCTTCAGGGGTTAAATGAAAAACTGTTTTTT. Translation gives CASNLQGLNEKLFF.

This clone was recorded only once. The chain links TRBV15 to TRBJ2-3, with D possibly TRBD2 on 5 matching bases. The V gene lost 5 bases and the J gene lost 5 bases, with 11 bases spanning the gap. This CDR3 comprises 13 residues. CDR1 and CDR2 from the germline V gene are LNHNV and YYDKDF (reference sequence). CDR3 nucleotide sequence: TGTGCCACCAGCTCGGGGTCGGGAGATACGCAGTATTTT. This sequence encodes CATSSGSGDTQYF.

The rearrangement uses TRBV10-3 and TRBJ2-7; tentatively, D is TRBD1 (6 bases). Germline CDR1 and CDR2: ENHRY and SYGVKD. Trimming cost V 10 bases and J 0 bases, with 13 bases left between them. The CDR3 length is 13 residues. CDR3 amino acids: CATCQGSSYEQYF. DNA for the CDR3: TGTGCCACTTGTCAGGGGAGCTCCTACGAGCAGTACTTC.

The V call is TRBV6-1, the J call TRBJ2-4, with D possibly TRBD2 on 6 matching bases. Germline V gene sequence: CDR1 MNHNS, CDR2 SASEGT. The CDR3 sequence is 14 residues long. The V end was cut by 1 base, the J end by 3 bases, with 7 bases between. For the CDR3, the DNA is TGTGCCAGCAGTGAAGGGGGGGTCAAAAACATTCAGTACTTC. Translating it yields CASSEGGVKNIQYF.

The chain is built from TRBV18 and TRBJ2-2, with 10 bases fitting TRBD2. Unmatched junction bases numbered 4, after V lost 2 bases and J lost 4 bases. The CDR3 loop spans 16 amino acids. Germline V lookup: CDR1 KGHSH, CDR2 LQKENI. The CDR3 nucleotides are TGTGCCAGCTCACCATCTAGCGGGGGAGTCACCGGGGAGCTGTTTTTT. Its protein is CASSPSSGGVTGELFF. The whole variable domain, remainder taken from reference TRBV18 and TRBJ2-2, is NAGVMQNPRHLVRRRGQEARLRCSPMKGHSHVYWYRQLPEEGLKFMVYLQKENIIDESGMPKERFSAEFPKEGPSILRIQQVVRGDSAAYFCASSPSSGGVTGELFFGEGSRLTVL.

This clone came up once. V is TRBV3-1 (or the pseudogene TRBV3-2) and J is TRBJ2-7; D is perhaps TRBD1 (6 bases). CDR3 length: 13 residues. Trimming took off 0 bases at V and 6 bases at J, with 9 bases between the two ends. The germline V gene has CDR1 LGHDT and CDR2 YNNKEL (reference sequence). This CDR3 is CASSQDQGSEQYF. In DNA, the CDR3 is TGTGCCAGCAGCCAAGATCAGGGGTCCGAGCAGTACTTC.

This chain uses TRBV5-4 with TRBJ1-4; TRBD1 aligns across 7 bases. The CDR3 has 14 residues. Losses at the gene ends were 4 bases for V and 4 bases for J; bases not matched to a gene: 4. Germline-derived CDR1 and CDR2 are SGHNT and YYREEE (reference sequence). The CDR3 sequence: CASSPDRVNEKLFF. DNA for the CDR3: TGTGCCAGCAGCCCCGACAGGGTTAATGAAAAACTGTTTTTT.

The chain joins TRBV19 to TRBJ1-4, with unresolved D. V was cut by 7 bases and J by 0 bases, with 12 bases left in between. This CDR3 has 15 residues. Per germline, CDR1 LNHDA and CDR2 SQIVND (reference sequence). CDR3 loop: CASTHGSATNEKLFF. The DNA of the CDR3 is TGTGCCAGTACCCATGGGAGTGCAACTAATGAAAAACTGTTTTTT. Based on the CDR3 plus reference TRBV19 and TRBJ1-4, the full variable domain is DGGITQSPKYLFRKEGQNVTLSCEQNLNHDAMYWYRQDPGQGLRLIYYSQIVNDFQKGDIAEGYSVSREKKESFPLTVTSAQKNPTAFYLCASTHGSATNEKLFFGSGTQLSVL.